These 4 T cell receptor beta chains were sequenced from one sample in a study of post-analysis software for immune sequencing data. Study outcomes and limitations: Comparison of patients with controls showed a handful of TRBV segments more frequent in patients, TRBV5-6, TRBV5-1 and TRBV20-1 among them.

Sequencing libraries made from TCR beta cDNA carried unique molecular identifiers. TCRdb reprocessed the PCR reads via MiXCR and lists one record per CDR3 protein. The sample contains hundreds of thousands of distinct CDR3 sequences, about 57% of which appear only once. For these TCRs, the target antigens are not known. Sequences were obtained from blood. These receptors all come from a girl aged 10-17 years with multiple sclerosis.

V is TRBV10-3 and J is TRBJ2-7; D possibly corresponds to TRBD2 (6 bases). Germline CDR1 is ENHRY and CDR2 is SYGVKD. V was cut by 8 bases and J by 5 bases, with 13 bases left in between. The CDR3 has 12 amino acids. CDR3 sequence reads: CAISGAGNEQYF. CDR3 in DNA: TGTGCCATCTCCGGGGCGGGGAACGAGCAGTACTTC.

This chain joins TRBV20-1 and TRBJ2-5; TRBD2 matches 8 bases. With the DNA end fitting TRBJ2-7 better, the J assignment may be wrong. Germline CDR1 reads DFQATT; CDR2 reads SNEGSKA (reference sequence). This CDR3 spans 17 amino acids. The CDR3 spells CSARSGPLAGSDYEQYF. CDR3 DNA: TGCAGTGCTAGATCAGGTCCGTTAGCGGGATCAGACTACGAGCAGTACTTC.

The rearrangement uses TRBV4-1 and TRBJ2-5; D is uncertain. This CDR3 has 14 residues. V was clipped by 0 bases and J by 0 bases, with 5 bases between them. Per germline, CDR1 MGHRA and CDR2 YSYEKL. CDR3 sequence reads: CASSQDSHQETQYF. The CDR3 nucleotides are TGCGCCAGCAGCCAAGATAGCCACCAAGAGACCCAGTACTTC.

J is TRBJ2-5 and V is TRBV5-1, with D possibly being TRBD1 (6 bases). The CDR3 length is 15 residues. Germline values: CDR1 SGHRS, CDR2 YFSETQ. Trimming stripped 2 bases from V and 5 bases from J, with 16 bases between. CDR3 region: CASSFQATGLETQYF. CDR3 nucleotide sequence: TGCGCCAGCAGCTTCCAAGCCACAGGGTTGGAGACCCAGTACTTC.